The entry below describes one TCR beta chain. The antigen is not known. These data belong to a study of blood T cells in healthy people across ages. Study in general: Using template switching, researchers captured about one barcoded beta molecule for each two T cells. Study conclusions and caveats: The long-lived group displayed more naive CD4+ cells, plus higher diversity, than the aged donors did.

V was shortened by 0 bases and J by 9 bases, with 8 bases between the two germline ends. The CDR3 is made up of 12 amino acids. From germline, CDR1 is MNHEY and CDR2 SVGEGT. Each sample yielded at least 7 million isolated PBMCs. PCR was performed a second time for roughly 7 to 11 cycles using a sample-barcoded 5' primer and a J-beta primer mix. Via MiXCR, TCRdb re-called the 5' RACE reads, giving one row per CDR3 protein. Among around 1.7 million distinct CDR3 sequences listed, approximately 30% were seen once. This chain joins TRBV6-2 or TRBV6-3 and TRBJ2-5, with D hard to call. This receptor was taken from a woman younger than 45 in good health. The material sequenced was blood. The CDR3 sequence: CASSYSKVAQYF. CDR3 DNA sequence: TGTGCCAGCAGTTACTCGAAAGTGGCCCAGTACTTC.